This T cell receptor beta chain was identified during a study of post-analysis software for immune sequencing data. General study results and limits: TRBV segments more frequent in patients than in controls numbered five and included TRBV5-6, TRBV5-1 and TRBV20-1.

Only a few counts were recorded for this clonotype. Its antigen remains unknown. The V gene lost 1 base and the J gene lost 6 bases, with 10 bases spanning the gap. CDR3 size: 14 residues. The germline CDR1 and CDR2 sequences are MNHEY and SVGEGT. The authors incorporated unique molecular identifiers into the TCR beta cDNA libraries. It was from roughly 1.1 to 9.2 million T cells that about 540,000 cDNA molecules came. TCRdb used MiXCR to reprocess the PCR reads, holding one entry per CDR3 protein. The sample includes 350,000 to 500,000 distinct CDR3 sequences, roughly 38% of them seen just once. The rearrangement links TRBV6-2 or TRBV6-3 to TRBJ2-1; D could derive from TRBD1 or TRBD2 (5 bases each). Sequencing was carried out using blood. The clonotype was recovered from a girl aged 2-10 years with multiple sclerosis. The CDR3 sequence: CASSYLGRFNEQFF. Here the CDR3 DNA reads TGTGCCAGCAGTTACTTGGGACGGTTCAATGAGCAGTTCTTC.